Below, one T cell receptor beta chain is given with its context. The table lists this clonotype with many counts. Its antigen has not been determined. Base qualities are not recorded, but no much larger clone differs from it by a single base. The V and J ends are trimmed by 3 bases and 2 bases, leaving 11 bases between them. The CDR3 starts with the cysteine, ends with the phenylalanine, and has 14 residues. Only the CDR3 region is kept as DNA, spanning 42 bases read in frame from base 1. The germline V gene encodes CDR1 SNHLY and CDR2 FYNNEI. The data belong to a study of glioma-infiltrating T cells listed by TCRdb under 2016. Describing the broader study: TCR alpha- and beta-chain repertoires were sequenced from glioma tissue, non-neoplastic brain tissue and matched peripheral blood mononuclear cells. Three low-grade glioma patients, seven to nine primary glioblastoma patients, and three non-glioma patients who contributed non-neoplastic brain tissue made up the paired cohort. Each tissue-infiltrating repertoire was compared with the same patient's peripheral blood repertoire to measure divergence between tissue and blood T-cell populations.

TCR alpha and beta CDR3 regions were amplified with the iRepertoire nested amplicon-rescue multiplex PCR (arm-PCR) platform from RNA. The input for one-step reverse transcription and amplification was roughly 85-400 ng of either tissue mRNA or PBMC total RNA. Following bead purification, Illumina adapters were added by a secondary multiplex PCR, and the libraries were gel-purified between 200 and 400 bp. Libraries carried internal 6-nucleotide barcodes used for demultiplexing. Libraries were sequenced on an Illumina MiSeq with 2x220 or 2x250 nucleotide paired-end reads. Concerning the study's data processing: Paired reads were merged with FLASH 1.2.11 and aligned to the GRCh37 human genome with BWA-MEM before extracting TRA and TRB reads. V and J assignment used an IMGT-derived reference of cassette sequences and CDR3 motifs that included pseudogenes. Three-frame translation of reads was performed, and productive CDR3s were defined as those with a C...FGXG motif and no stop codons. Clonotypes were defined as unique combinations of V-J cassette pair and CDR3 amino acid sequence. Hamming distance filtering was applied to reads, with thresholds set by the sequence error rate of each sample in mapped regions. TCRdb applied fastp at Q25 and MiXCR to the public reads, then kept only in-frame beta chains. Merged by CDR3 protein, the rows form single entries marked with the most common genes and DNA. The V and J calls here are based on TCRdb, not the publication. A total of approximately 120,000 distinct CDR3 sequences appear in this sample, roughly 23% of them only once. The ten largest clones represent roughly 15% of the sample.

The paper's findings and limits, for the study overall: Very few CDR3 sequences were found to be shared between tissue and blood, and this scarcity was attributed to high CDR3 diversity and limited sampling. Small numbers underpinned the group comparisons: roughly 8 glioblastoma patients, three low-grade glioma patients and three non-neoplastic patients. In non-neoplastic patients, VJ-independent divergence between tissue and blood fell below expectation, whereas in all gliomas, and especially in low-grade gliomas, the divergence rose above expectation.

Sequencing was done on a sample of glioma tissue, nonneoplastic brain tissue, or PBMCs (not recorded which). This clonotype was obtained from a human donor with low-grade glioma or glioblastoma, undergoing nonglioma brain surgery, or in good health (not recorded which). This chain joins TRBV2 to TRBJ2-7; too little of a D gene remains to name it. Here is the DNA: TGTGCCAGCAGTGACCGGAAGTTCCCCTACGAGCAGTACTTC. Its amino acids are CASSDRKFPYEQYF.